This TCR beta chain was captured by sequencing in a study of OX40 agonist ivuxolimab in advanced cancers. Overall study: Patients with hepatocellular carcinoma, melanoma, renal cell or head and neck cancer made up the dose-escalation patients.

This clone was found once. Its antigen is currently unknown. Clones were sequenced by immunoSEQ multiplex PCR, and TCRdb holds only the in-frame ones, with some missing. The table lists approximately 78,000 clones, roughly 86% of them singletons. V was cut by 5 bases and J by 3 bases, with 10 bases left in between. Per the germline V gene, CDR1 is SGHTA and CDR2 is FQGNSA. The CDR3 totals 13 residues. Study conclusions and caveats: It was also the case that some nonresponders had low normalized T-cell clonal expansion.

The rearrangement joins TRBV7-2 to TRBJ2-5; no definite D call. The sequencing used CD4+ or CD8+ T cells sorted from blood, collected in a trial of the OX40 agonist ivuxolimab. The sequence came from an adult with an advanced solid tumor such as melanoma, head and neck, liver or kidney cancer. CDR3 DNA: TGTGCCAGCAGCATTTCAGCAGAAGAGACCCAGTACTTC. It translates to CASSISAEETQYF.